A single sample is the source of the 11 T cell receptor beta chains below, sequenced in a study of T-cell memory formation after mild COVID-19. TCRdb re-analysed the 5' RACE reads in MiXCR, keeping a single row per CDR3 protein. The sample holds about 140,000 distinct CDR3 sequences, about 14% seen once. Sequenced input: PBMCs or a T cell subset sorted from them (not recorded which). The source is an adult woman who had mild COVID-19 (a few samples of this study predate the infection). Cell type and time point are not known.

In this sample, this clonotype turned up once. The chain uses TRBV12-3 or TRBV12-4 and TRBJ2-7, with 7 bases aligning to TRBD1. This CDR3 is built from 14 residues. The J segment lost 2 bases and the V segment lost 6 bases, leaving 7 bases of the junction unmatched. Here the CDR3 reads CASSHDRVPYEQYF. The CDR3 region has the DNA TGTGCCAGCAGCCACGACAGGGTTCCCTACGAGCAGTACTTC.

This clonotype was picked up a small number of times. The chain is built from TRBV7-8 and TRBJ1-2; D is undetermined. This CDR3 comprises 13 residues. Trimming removed 1 base from V and 3 bases from J, with 6 bases in between. Per germline, CDR1 SGHVS and CDR2 FQNEAQ. CDR3: CASSLEGDYGYTF. In DNA form, the CDR3 reads TGTGCCAGCAGCTTAGAGGGCGACTATGGCTACACCTTC.

This clonotype was seen only a few times. This chain joins TRBV6-6 and TRBJ2-5; D gene uncertain. The CDR3 spans 10 residues. Germline V gene data show CDR1 as MNHNY and CDR2 as SVGAGI (reference sequence). V was pared by 6 bases and J by 5 bases, with 4 bases between. CDR3 nucleotides: TGTGCCAGCAGAAAGGAGACCCAGTACTTC. Translation: CASRKETQYF.

This chain links TRBV12-3 or TRBV12-4 with TRBJ2-5; no reliable D call. V was cut by 0 bases and J by 5 bases, with 7 bases left in between. This CDR3 contains 13 residues. CDR3 DNA sequence: TGTGCCAGCAGTTTAGCCCCCCGGGAGACCCAGTACTTC. Translated, it gives CASSLAPRETQYF.

This clonotype showed up just a few times. The rearrangement links TRBV7-2 to TRBJ2-5; 9 bases are shared with TRBD2. With 8 bases clipped from V and 7 bases from J, the junction kept 8 bases outside the gene matches. Germline lookup yields CDR1 SGHTA and CDR2 FQGNSA. CDR3 size: 13 residues. The DNA for the CDR3 is TGTGCCAGCGAGCGGGAGGATGGTGGGACCCAGTACTTC. Protein sequence: CASEREDGGTQYF.

Points on this clonotype: The junction shows a germline mismatch at one end, possibly a read error. The rearrangement uses TRBV5-1 and TRBJ2-7; D is undetermined. Germline CDR1 is SGHRS and CDR2 is YFSETQ. The CDR3 length is 14 residues. CDR3 in amino acids: CASSPGPSSHEQYF. The CDR3 bases are TGCGCCAGCAGCCCGGGCCCCAGCTCCCACGAGCAGTACTTC.

This clonotype has more than one count but fewer than ten. The V call is TRBV27, the J call TRBJ2-1; no firm D call. CDR3 length: 12 amino acids. The germline gives CDR1 MNHEY, CDR2 SMNVEV (reference sequence). V lost 5 bases and J 8 bases, leaving 10 bases between the germline ends. CDR3 region: CASSQDADEQFF. The CDR3, as DNA: TGTGCCAGCAGTCAGGATGCCGATGAGCAGTTCTTC.

V usage is TRBV4-1 and J usage is TRBJ2-2; TRBD1 agrees at 8 bases. Germline V gene data show CDR1 as MGHRA and CDR2 as YSYEKL. This CDR3 has 16 amino acids. V lost 3 bases and J lost 3; bases outside the gene matches: 6. CDR3 region: CASSHTGTGDTGELFF. CDR3 in DNA: TGCGCCAGCAGCCATACCGGGACAGGAGACACCGGGGAGCTGTTTTTT.

This clonotype was counted a few times. The chain links TRBV27 to TRBJ2-7, with a tentative D call TRBD1 (5 bases). The CDR3 has 13 residues. Looked up from germline, CDR1 is MNHEY and CDR2 is SMNVEV (reference sequence). Trimming took 5 bases from V and 4 from J, leaving 12 bases between them. CDR3 region: CASSTSTAYEQYF. For the CDR3, the DNA is TGTGCCAGCAGTACCTCGACAGCTTACGAGCAGTACTTC.

The V call is TRBV7-9, the J call TRBJ1-2, with 8 bases lining up with TRBD1. The CDR3 spans 14 residues. From germline, CDR1 is SEHNR and CDR2 FQNEAQ (reference sequence). After removal of 5 bases from V and 6 bases from J, the junction contained 8 bases not matched to a gene. CDR3: CASSNRTGKDGYTF. The CDR3 DNA follows: TGTGCCAGCAGCAATAGGACAGGGAAGGATGGCTACACCTTC.

The CDR3 loop is CASSLVSEYNEQFF. Written as DNA, the CDR3 is TGTGCCAGCAGCTTAGTGTCCGAGTACAATGAGCAGTTCTTC. The V and J genes are TRBV7-9 and TRBJ2-1; D is ambiguous. V lost 1 base and J lost 4, with 8 bases in between. Germline CDR1 SEHNR, CDR2 FQNEAQ (reference sequence). The CDR3 covers 14 residues.